A single TCR beta chain is shown here with its context. This clone appeared a few times. What this receptor recognizes is not known. Base qualities are missing; no much larger clone stands one base away. The cohort was made up of several hundred healthy bone marrow donors. All cohort members were sampled while nominally healthy, although unrecorded immune exposures were likely present. The donor tested CMV seronegative and was one of the 352 seronegative cohort members. A peripheral blood sample was provided by each donor, and peripheral blood mononuclear cells were used for TCR beta sequencing. The Qiagen DNeasy Blood Extraction Kit was used to extract genomic DNA from the blood cell samples. The sample belongs to a study of cytomegalovirus exposure and HLA in healthy donors (dated by TCRdb to about 2017). In terms of the full investigation: According to an earlier analysis of around 600 of the donors, roughly 180 million T cells yielded 120 million or so unique TCR beta sequences and about 300 Gb of sequence data. Roughly 320 gigabases of sequencing data and around 88 million unique TCR sequences made up an early release that covered several hundred HLA-typed donors. Of the roughly 410 genotyped donors, roughly 76% were placed in the genetic ancestry cluster associated with self-reported Caucasian donors. The study aimed to test whether cataloging public T cell receptors could reveal signatures of past pathogen exposure. The study profiled the T cell repertoires of more than 500 subjects by immunosequencing and related them to cytomegalovirus serostatus. A separate validation cohort of more than 100 different subjects was used in addition to the roughly 700-subject first cohort. High-throughput TCR immunosequencing, statistical association of individual TCRs with disease status, and machine learning were combined to predict cytomegalovirus infection status. A later analysis re-examined previously published TCR beta repertoires from just over 650 donors and added high-resolution HLA genotyping to investigate patterns of TCR occurrence. Rather than using new phenotypic data, the later analysis identified candidate immune exposures from TCR beta sequences and from how often those sequences occurred across donors. To decide whether each TCR beta V gene segment behaved as functional or pseudogenic, an earlier analysis of some 600 of the donors relied on high-throughput TCR beta sequencing. Donor age, sex, ethnicity and CMV serostatus were compiled alongside the repertoire data. In a later genetic analysis, genome-wide SNP genotypes for 398 of the 666 donors were used, and that subset was treated as a discovery cohort. All discovery cohort repertoires had been generated on a single sequencing platform. Class I and class II HLA loci were covered by the typing at four-digit resolution. Typing coverage differed by locus: A, B, C, DRB1 and DQB1 were typed in about 620-640 donors, DQA1 in 522, DPA1 in 606, and DPB1 in 472. Four to six DR-DQ haplotypes were handled as single units for association and clustering, since linkage in the cohort was strong. On average, around 240,000 unique TCR beta nucleotide sequences were sequenced per donor among 350 to 400 genotyped donors of the cohort, with about 17% of those sequences being non-productive.

The investigation overall reported the following: A group of highly shared sequence variants was considered likely to be a technical artifact of the sequencing pipeline. Because counts were too low, seventeen rarely observed V segments, including chromosome 9 orphons, were left out of the earlier analysis of some 600 of the donors. It was suggested by the authors that the approach could potentially be generalized to other disease states and immunological phenotypes. A few of the identified cytomegalovirus-associated TCR beta chains were confirmed in vitro to be specific for cytomegalovirus antigens. Because HLA typing was missing for some donors at each locus, association tests included only the typed subset. A further reported finding was that TCR beta sequences accurately predicted the HLA-A and HLA-B alleles for most subjects in the first cohort. Assigning TCR associations to individual alleles was difficult when HLA alleles, especially DR and DQ, strongly co-occurred. For the cohort, immune exposure information was limited to CMV serostatus. In a later genetic analysis, a missense DCLRE1C variant was associated with V-gene and J-gene trimming of TCR beta chains, and the association was replicated in an independent cohort. The cohort was sequenced for TCR beta chains only, and without alpha or paired-chain data the features that could be detected were limited. In both the original and validation cohorts, the classifier was reported to diagnose cytomegalovirus status with high specificity and sensitivity. At a false discovery rate of 0.05, a later analysis linked around 15,000 TCR beta sequences to specific HLA alleles. In the study, around 150 TCR beta chains were listed as associated with cytomegalovirus. In an earlier analysis of under 600 of the donors, most TCR beta V segments were observed in productive rearrangements about 87% or about 30% of the time, broadly matching IMGT annotations. Most CMV-associated TCR beta chains appeared to be HLA-restricted in a later analysis, and the HLA associations seemed to be driven largely by CMV exposure. According to a later analysis, parvovirus B19, influenza, CMV and Epstein-Barr virus appeared linked to several top co-occurrence clusters. In a later analysis, HLA-associated TCR beta chains were found to be more clonally expanded and to have lower generation probabilities than equally common non-associated chains. While some public TCRs were present in many individuals, most TCR sequences turned up only very rarely across donors. Correlated functional status among segregating V segments might reflect linkage disequilibrium, but an unknown experimental factor could not be ruled out. Compared with the roughly 700-donor mean, donors in an Asian-associated ancestry cluster had fewer N-insertions in productive TCRs, according to a later genetic analysis. In a later analysis, TCR association rates were found to vary across HLA loci, with the most associated TCRs seen for DRB1 alleles and the fewest for HLA-C alleles. Some IMGT-functional V segments, including TRBV6-2 and TRBV6-3, could not be distinguished by the 87-base-pair reads and were therefore excluded. Presence/absence analyses assumed roughly uniform sequencing depth across donors, an assumption that may not hold.

Library generation was performed with the immunoSEQ multiplex PCR assay. For the multiplex PCR, a mixture combining 60 forward primers for TCR Vbeta segments and 13 reverse primers for TCR Jbeta segments was used. The CDR3 region of rearranged TCR beta genes was amplified from genomic DNA by a multiplex PCR assay. Amplified TCR beta libraries were sequenced as 87-base-pair reads on the Illumina HiSeq System. Regarding the original processing steps: In a later analysis, some 80 million unique TCR beta chains were counted across the approximately 640 repertoires, and around 10 million of these chains were shared by at least two donors. Raw reads were error-corrected and collapsed into unique sequences by a nearest-neighbor algorithm in which closely related sequences were merged to remove PCR and sequencing errors. V, D and J gene segments were assigned by aligning CDR3 sequences to IMGT reference sequences. For a sequence to be retained, at least a six-nucleotide match to both a V gene segment and a J gene segment was required. Rearrangements were classified as productive when the CDR3 lacked stop codons and remained in frame with V and J, and all other rearrangements were classified as non-productive. CDR3 was defined according to IMGT convention as the region running from the second conserved V-encoded cysteine to the conserved J-encoded phenylalanine. The earlier analysis of about 560 of the donors excluded any sequence lacking an unambiguous match to a single V gene segment. In an earlier analysis of some 590 of the donors, a V segment was called functional when productive rearrangements were above 56.7%, and segregating when the standard deviation between donors exceeded 5%. A statistical classification framework was developed to diagnose cytomegalovirus status using the catalog of TCR beta chain sequences. V and J gene assignment, in a later analysis, came from comparing TCR nucleotide sequences with IMGT/GENE-DB human TR gene sequences. The TCRdist pipeline was used in a later analysis to assign CDR3 sequences and most-parsimonious VDJ recombination scenarios. In a later analysis, each TCR beta chain was defined by its CDR3 amino acid sequence together with its V-gene family, and reads lacking a unique V-gene family were excluded. To address suspected cross-contamination and a sequencing artifact, a later analysis removed under 600 highly shared, low-generation-probability nucleotide sequences. A later analysis calculated a clonal expansion index for each public chain from normalized within-repertoire ranks of inferred template counts. In a later analysis, generation probabilities were computed using a VDJ recombination model fitted to out-of-frame rearrangements, and the results were checked against IGoR. In a later analysis, TCR-TCR, TCR-HLA and TCR-CMV co-occurrence was scored with hypergeometric tests, and a repertoire-size bias correction was applied to TCR pairs. False discovery rates were estimated in a later analysis by permuting HLA or CMV assignments 20 times. A later analysis grouped co-occurring TCRs with DBSCAN, adding TCRdist sequence similarity when clustering within HLA-allele-positive subsets. For co-occurrence clustering, repertoires with fewer than 30,000 or more than 120,000 public chains were excluded, along with five or six repertoires with anomalous nucleotide sharing. TCRdb's version of the immuneACCESS table is confined to in-frame rearrangements and falls short of the full clone set. An unresolved V gene accounts for under half of the shortfall where checked; the remainder is of unknown origin. The V and J calls and the clone size are those of that table, but D and trimming were determined from the DNA. This sample gives 150,000 to 200,000 clones in total; 65% to 80% of them show up just once. In total, the top ten clones hold 2.5% to 3.5% of the sample.

CDR1 SGHAT and CDR2 FQNNGV were looked up in the germline V gene. There are 14 amino acids in the CDR3, from cysteine to phenylalanine inclusive. The only DNA kept is the CDR3, 42 bases in frame from the first base. V and J are truncated by 2 bases and 4 bases respectively, leaving an intervening sequence of 10 bases. The receptor chain draws on TRBV11-2 and TRBJ2-3; a tentative D match to TRBD1 spans 5 bases. The clonotype comes from a male donor in good health and CMV-seronegative. The sample was PBMCs. The CDR3 reads as follows: CASSLSTRADTQYF. In nucleotides, the sequence is TGTGCCAGCAGCTTATCTACCAGGGCAGATACGCAGTATTTT.